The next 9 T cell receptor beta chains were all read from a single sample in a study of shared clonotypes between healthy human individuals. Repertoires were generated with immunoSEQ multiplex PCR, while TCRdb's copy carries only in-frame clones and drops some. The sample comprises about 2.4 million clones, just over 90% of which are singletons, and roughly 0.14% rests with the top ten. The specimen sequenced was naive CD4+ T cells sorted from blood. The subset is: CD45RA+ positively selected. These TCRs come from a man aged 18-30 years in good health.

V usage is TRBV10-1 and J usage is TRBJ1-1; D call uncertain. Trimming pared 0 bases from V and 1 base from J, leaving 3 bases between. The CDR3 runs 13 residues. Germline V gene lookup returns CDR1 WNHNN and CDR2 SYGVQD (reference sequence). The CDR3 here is CASSESSNTEAFF. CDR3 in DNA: TGCGCCAGCAGTGAGTCGTCGAACACTGAAGCTTTCTTT.

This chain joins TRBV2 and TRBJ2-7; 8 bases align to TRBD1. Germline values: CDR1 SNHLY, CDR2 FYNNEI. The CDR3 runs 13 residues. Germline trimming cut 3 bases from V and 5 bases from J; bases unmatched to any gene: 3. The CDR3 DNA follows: TGTGCCAGCAGTGACCGACAGGGGAACGAGCAGTACTTC. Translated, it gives CASSDRQGNEQYF.

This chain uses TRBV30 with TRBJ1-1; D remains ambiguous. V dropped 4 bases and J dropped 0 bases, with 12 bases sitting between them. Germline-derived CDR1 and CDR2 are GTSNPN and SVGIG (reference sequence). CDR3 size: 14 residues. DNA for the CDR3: TGTGCCTGGAACTTGGGAGGGCTGAACACTGAAGCTTTCTTT. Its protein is CAWNLGGLNTEAFF.

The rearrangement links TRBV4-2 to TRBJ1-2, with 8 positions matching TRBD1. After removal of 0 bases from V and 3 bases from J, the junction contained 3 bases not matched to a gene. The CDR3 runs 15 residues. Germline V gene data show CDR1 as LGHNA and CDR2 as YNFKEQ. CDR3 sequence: CASSQESGGDYGYTF. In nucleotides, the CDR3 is TGTGCCAGCAGCCAAGAGTCAGGGGGCGACTATGGCTACACCTTC.

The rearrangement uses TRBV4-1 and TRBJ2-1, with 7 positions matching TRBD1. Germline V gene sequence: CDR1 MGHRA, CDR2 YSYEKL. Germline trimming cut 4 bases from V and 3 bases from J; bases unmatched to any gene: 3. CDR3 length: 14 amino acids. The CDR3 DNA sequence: TGCGCCAGCAGCCCGACAGGGATCTACAATGAGCAGTTCTTC. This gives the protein CASSPTGIYNEQFF.

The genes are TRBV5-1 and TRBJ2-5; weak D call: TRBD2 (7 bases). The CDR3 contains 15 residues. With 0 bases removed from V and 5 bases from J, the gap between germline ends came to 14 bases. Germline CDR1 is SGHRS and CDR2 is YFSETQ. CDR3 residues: CASSLVAGRGETQYF. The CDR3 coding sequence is TGCGCCAGCAGCTTGGTTGCAGGGAGGGGGGAGACCCAGTACTTC.

The CDR3 here is CASSLDRGVEKLFF. The CDR3 region has the DNA TGTGCCAGCAGTCTCGACAGGGGCGTTGAAAAACTGTTTTTT. The gene calls are TRBV6-1 and TRBJ1-4; TRBD1 matches at 8 bases. Germline CDR1 is MNHNS and CDR2 is SASEGT. The CDR3 sequence is 14 residues long. Losses at the gene ends were 5 bases for V and 7 bases for J; bases not matched to a gene: 6.

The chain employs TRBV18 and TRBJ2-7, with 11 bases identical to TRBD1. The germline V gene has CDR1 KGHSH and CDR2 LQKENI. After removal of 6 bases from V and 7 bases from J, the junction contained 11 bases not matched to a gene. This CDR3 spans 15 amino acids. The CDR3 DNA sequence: TGTGCCAGCTCCCCCTGGGGACAGGGGGTGAGGGAGCAGTACTTC. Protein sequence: CASSPWGQGVREQYF.

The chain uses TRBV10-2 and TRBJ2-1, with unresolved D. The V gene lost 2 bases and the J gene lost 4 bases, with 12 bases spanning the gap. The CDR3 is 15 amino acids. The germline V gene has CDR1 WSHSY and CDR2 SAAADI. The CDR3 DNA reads TGCGCCAGCAGTGAGATAGGGTGGAATTACAATGAGCAGTTCTTC. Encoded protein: CASSEIGWNYNEQFF.